These 13 T cell receptor beta chains share one sample of origin, sequenced in a study of spatial heterogeneity in lung cancer (dated by TCRdb to the late 2010s). The research as a whole found: The tumor nonsynonymous mutation count correlated with the number of expanded alpha and beta TCRs within the tumor.

Libraries were made using 5' RACE. Sequencing instrument: NextSeq 500. TCRdb ran its own pipeline on the public reads, namely fastp trimming at Q25 and MiXCR clone calling, and kept in-frame beta chains. Rows are unified per CDR3 protein, each entry keeping the most common DNA and genes. The sample data list about 13,000 distinct CDR3 sequences, and around 6.3% of these were observed just once. The ten top clones hold around 3.2% of the sample. Explained via the paper, the time point label denotes: sample taken at primary tumor resection. These TCRs are of unknown antigen specificity. The sample was lung tumor tissue, taken at surgery. The source of these receptors is a female donor with early-stage non-small cell lung cancer.

This clonotype has a count of ten or more. This chain joins TRBV12-3 or TRBV12-4 and TRBJ1-4, with 7 bases identical to TRBD1. The CDR3 covers 15 residues. The ends lost 6 bases at V and 0 bases at J; junction bases unmatched: 4. The CDR3 here is CASRPTGATNEKLFF. The CDR3 DNA follows: TGTGCCAGCAGACCTACAGGGGCAACTAATGAAAAACTGTTTTTT.

In this sample, this clonotype turned up many times. The CDR3 bases are TGTGCCAGCAGCCCTAGACTAGCGGGAGAACGCAAACAAGAGACCCAGTACTTC. It translates to CASSPRLAGERKQETQYF. The chain is built from TRBV7-2 and TRBJ2-5; 12 nucleotides match TRBD2. This CDR3 has 18 amino acids. The ends lost 5 bases at V and 2 bases at J; junction bases unmatched: 12. Germline assignment: CDR1 SGHTA and CDR2 FQGNSA.

This clonotype was detected only a few times. A read error is possible here, since a much larger clone lies one base away. This chain connects TRBV7-9 to TRBJ2-1; 9 nucleotides align to TRBD1. CDR3 length: 17 amino acids. The ends lost 6 bases at V and 3 bases at J; junction bases unmatched: 12. The germline V gene has CDR1 SEHNR and CDR2 FQNEAQ (reference sequence). CDR3 in amino acids: CASRDLQDRGNYNEQFF. The CDR3 region has the DNA TGTGCCAGCAGAGACCTCCAGGACAGGGGAAACTACAATGAGCAGTTCTTC.

This clonotype is labeled as medium-sized. This chain joins TRBV7-6 and TRBJ1-1; tentatively, D is TRBD1 (5 bases). This CDR3 region has 18 residues. Germline-derived CDR1 and CDR2 are SGHVS and FNYEAQ. V was cut by 2 bases and J by 4 bases, with 23 bases left in between. The CDR3 sequence is CASSLLGAGQSRGTEAFF. The CDR3 DNA reads as TGTGCCAGCAGCTTACTTGGGGCAGGACAAAGCCGGGGCACTGAAGCTTTCTTT.

This clonotype was recorded only once. The J gene is TRBJ1-6, the V gene TRBV6-6; D might be TRBD1 (6 bases). The germline V and J ends were trimmed by 6 bases and 9 bases, with 15 bases remaining between them. The germline CDR1 and CDR2 sequences are MNHNY and SVGAGI (reference sequence). The CDR3 is 14 amino acids. CDR3 in DNA: TGTGCCAGCAGGGAACAGGGACTGGTTTCACCCCTCCACTTT. Translation: CASREQGLVSPLHF.

This clonotype occurred a few times. V usage is TRBV29-1 and J usage is TRBJ2-3; 10 nucleotides match TRBD1. The CDR3 runs to 13 residues. V shed 7 bases and J 5 bases; nucleotides not matched to a gene: 6. The germline V gene encodes CDR1 SQVTM and CDR2 ANQGSEA. The CDR3 is CSAGTGVRDTQYF. The CDR3 bases are TGCAGCGCCGGGACAGGGGTTCGAGATACGCAGTATTTT.

By share, this clonotype ranks as medium-sized (0.01 to 0.1%). The rearrangement uses TRBV19 and TRBJ1-5; 7 bases map to TRBD1. In germline, CDR1 is LNHDA, CDR2 SQIVND (reference sequence). The CDR3 covers 13 residues. V shed 3 bases and J 6 bases; nucleotides not matched to a gene: 2. The CDR3 reads CASSMTGTQPQHF. The CDR3 DNA reads as TGTGCCAGTAGTATGACAGGGACTCAGCCCCAGCATTTT.

This sequence joins TRBV5-1 and TRBJ2-3, with D possibly called TRBD1 or TRBD2 (5 bases each). This CDR3 has 15 amino acids. The germline gives CDR1 SGHRS, CDR2 YFSETQ. V lost 0 bases and J 14 bases, leaving 22 bases between the germline ends. The CDR3 DNA reads TGCGCCAGCAGCTTGGCATTCGGCACCGGACACCGGGGGTATTTT. It yields the protein CASSLAFGTGHRGYF.

In this sample, this clonotype turned up many times. The J gene is TRBJ2-7, the V gene TRBV20-1; 12 bases are shared with TRBD2. This CDR3 has 15 amino acids. Germline lookup yields CDR1 DFQATT and CDR2 SNEGSKA (reference sequence). V lost 0 bases and J lost 9; bases outside the gene matches: 9. CDR3 sequence reads: CSARDRLAGEGVQYF. The CDR3 nucleotides are TGCAGTGCTAGAGATCGACTAGCGGGAGAGGGTGTGCAGTACTTC.

Within the sample, this clonotype is medium-sized (0.01 to 0.1%). V and J are TRBV12-3 or TRBV12-4 and TRBJ2-1; 13 bases fit TRBD2. V was pared by 1 base and J by 7 bases, with 4 bases of the junction left unmatched. This CDR3 contains 16 residues. CDR3 sequence (DNA): TGTGCCAGCAGTTTAGAACTAGCGGGAGGGGGGAATGAGCAGTTCTTC. Translating gives CASSLELAGGGNEQFF.

The chain recombines TRBV6-2 or TRBV6-3 with TRBJ2-1; 8 bases map to TRBD2. The CDR3 length is 16 residues. Per the germline V gene, CDR1 is MNHEY and CDR2 is SVGEGT. Unmatched junction bases numbered 15, after V lost 6 bases and J lost 8 bases. This chain's CDR3 is CASRKHASGLADEQFF. CDR3 coding DNA: TGTGCCAGCAGAAAACACGCCTCCGGACTAGCCGATGAGCAGTTCTTC.

This clonotype was observed a handful of times. The chain is built from TRBV24-1 and TRBJ2-1; D not resolved. The CDR3 consists of 13 residues. The germline V gene has CDR1 KGHDR and CDR2 SFDVKD. The germline V and J ends were trimmed by 2 bases and 8 bases, with 9 bases remaining between them. DNA of the CDR3: TGTGCCACCAGTGATTCCGCGACCTATGAGCAGTTCTTC. Translated, it gives CATSDSATYEQFF.

The chain joins TRBV9 to TRBJ1-1; D might be TRBD1 (6 bases). The germline gives CDR1 SGDLS, CDR2 YYNGEE. V gave up 4 bases and J gave up 8 bases, with 18 bases separating them. The CDR3 totals 14 residues. In DNA, the CDR3 is TGTGCCAGCAGCTCACAGCCGTCTGGACAGGAAGCTTTCTTT. It is translated as CASSSQPSGQEAFF.